These 4 T cell receptor beta chains originate from one sample sequenced in a study of blood T cell repertoires in COVID-19. The table came from immunoSEQ multiplex PCR; TCRdb's copy has only in-frame clones and leaves some out. Among 80,000 to 95,000 clones listed, 81% were seen once. Input material: peripheral blood. These receptor sequences come from a man older than 75 with active or convalescent COVID-19.

The rearrangement uses TRBV12-5 and TRBJ1-5; TRBD1 is a possible D gene (5 bases). The CDR3 runs 12 residues. Germline V lookup: CDR1 LGHNT, CDR2 FRNRAP. Trimming shortened V by 6 bases and J by 3 bases, and 6 bases separated the two germline ends. In DNA, the CDR3 is TGTGCTAGTGGACAGGACAATCAGCCCCAGCATTTT. This codes for CASGQDNQPQHF.

The chain joins TRBV7-9 to TRBJ2-2; D might be TRBD1 (6 bases). The germline CDR1 and CDR2 sequences are SEHNR and FQNEAQ (reference sequence). Between the trimmed V and J ends, which lost 5 bases and 4 bases, there was a span of 11 bases. CDR3 length: 14 amino acids. The CDR3 spells CASSPGQLTGELFF. The CDR3, as DNA: TGTGCCAGCAGCCCGGGACAACTCACCGGGGAGCTGTTTTTT.

This clone was counted a few times. V usage is TRBV5-4 and J usage is TRBJ1-3, with D possibly being TRBD1 (6 bases). In germline, CDR1 is SGHNT, CDR2 YYREEE (reference sequence). The CDR3 spans 18 residues. Trimming removed 2 bases from V and 0 bases from J, with 18 bases in between. CDR3 sequence (DNA): TGTGCCAGCAGCTTAGCCGAAGGGGGATCATTCTCTGGAAACACCATATATTTT. This translates into CASSLAEGGSFSGNTIYF.

V gene TRBV19 combines with J gene TRBJ2-5; no clear D. The CDR3 length is 12 residues. Trimming took off 5 bases at V and 2 bases at J, with 6 bases between the two ends. CDR1 is LNHDA, CDR2 SQIVND, per germline (reference sequence). CDR3 amino acids: CASSQTQETQYF. CDR3 coding DNA: TGTGCCAGTAGTCAGACACAAGAGACCCAGTACTTC.